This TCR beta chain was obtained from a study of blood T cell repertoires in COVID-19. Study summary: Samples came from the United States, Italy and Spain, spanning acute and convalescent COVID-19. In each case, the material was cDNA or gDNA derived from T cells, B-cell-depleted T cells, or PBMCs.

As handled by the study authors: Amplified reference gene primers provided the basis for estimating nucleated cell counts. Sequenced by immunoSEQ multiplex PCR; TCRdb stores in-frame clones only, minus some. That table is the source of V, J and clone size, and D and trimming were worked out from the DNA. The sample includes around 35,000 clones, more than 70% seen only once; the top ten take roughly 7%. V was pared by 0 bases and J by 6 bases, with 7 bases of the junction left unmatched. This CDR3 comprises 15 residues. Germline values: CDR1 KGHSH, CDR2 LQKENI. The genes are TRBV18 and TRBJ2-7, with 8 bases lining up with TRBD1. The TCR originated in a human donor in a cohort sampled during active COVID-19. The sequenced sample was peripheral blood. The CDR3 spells CASSPPGQVTGEQYF. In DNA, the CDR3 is TGTGCCAGCTCACCACCGGGACAGGTTACGGGCGAGCAGTACTTC.